The 32 T cell receptor beta chains given below trace back to one sample, sequenced in a study of OX40 agonist ivuxolimab in advanced cancers. Sequencing used immunoSEQ multiplex PCR; TCRdb keeps in-frame clones, though not all of them. The table shows about 24,000 clones, with 80% to 90% occurring only once. The source material was CD4+ or CD8+ T cells sorted from blood, sampled in a trial of the OX40 agonist ivuxolimab. The receptors stem from an adult with an advanced solid tumor such as melanoma, head and neck, liver or kidney cancer.

The chain employs TRBV4-2 and TRBJ1-1, with TRBD1 identical over 11 bases. There are 16 residues in the CDR3. With 3 bases clipped from V and 3 bases from J, the junction kept 6 bases outside the gene matches. The germline gives CDR1 LGHNA, CDR2 YNFKEQ. The CDR3 region is CASSQWTGGQDTEAFF. In nucleotides, the CDR3 is TGTGCCAGCAGCCAGTGGACAGGGGGCCAGGACACTGAAGCTTTCTTT.

V gene TRBV5-6 combines with J gene TRBJ2-1; 11 positions match TRBD2. The V gene's germline CDR1 is SGHDT and CDR2 YYEEEE. The CDR3 totals 15 residues. V shed 4 bases and J 4 bases; nucleotides not matched to a gene: 4. The DNA for the CDR3 is TGTGCCAGCAGCCCAATAGCGGGAGGGTACAATGAGCAGTTCTTC. It specifies CASSPIAGGYNEQFF.

This clone was recorded once. The chain has TRBV15 and TRBJ1-1, with D possibly being TRBD1 (6 bases). The CDR3 contains 13 residues. Germline-derived CDR1 and CDR2 are LNHNV and YYDKDF (reference sequence). The V and J ends lost 1 base and 8 bases respectively, with 11 bases between them. CDR3 in amino acids: CATSRAGDREAFF. The CDR3 region has the DNA TGTGCCACCAGCAGAGCAGGCGACAGGGAAGCTTTCTTT.

The chain joins TRBV9 to TRBJ2-5; 9 bases are shared with TRBD2. From germline, CDR1 is SGDLS and CDR2 YYNGEE. V shed 0 bases, J shed 4 bases, and the junction held 4 bases outside the gene matches. The CDR3 is 15 residues long. This CDR3 is CASSVGTSVLETQYF. The CDR3 bases are TGTGCCAGCAGCGTAGGGACTAGCGTTTTAGAGACCCAGTACTTC.

This rearrangement joins TRBV11-3 to TRBJ2-7; 7 bases are a match to TRBD2. The V segment lost 1 base and the J segment 3 bases; nucleotides outside the gene matches: 9. There are 16 residues in the CDR3. Germline V CDR1 and CDR2: SGHNT, YENEEA. CDR3 DNA: TGTGCCAGCAGCTTAGCGGGTGGGACTATATACTACGAGCAGTACTTC. Translated: CASSLAGGTIYYEQYF.

V gene TRBV5-6 combines with J gene TRBJ2-2; perhaps TRBD2 as D (6 bases). Germline values: CDR1 SGHDT, CDR2 YYEEEE. The CDR3 is made up of 16 amino acids. Trimming took off 0 bases at V and 3 bases at J, with 12 bases between the two ends. For the CDR3, the DNA is TGTGCCAGCAGCTTGGTTGGAGGGGAGGACACCGGGGAGCTGTTTTTT. Amino acid sequence: CASSLVGGEDTGELFF.

The chain joins TRBV13 to TRBJ2-5; 10 bases align to TRBD2. The end of the DNA fits TRBJ2-7 better, so the J call may be wrong. Germline V gene data show CDR1 as PRHDT and CDR2 as FYEKMQ (reference sequence). The CDR3 totals 15 residues. The CDR3 region is CASSPGTSVIYEQYF. DNA of the CDR3: TGTGCCAGCAGCCCGGGGACTAGCGTGATCTACGAGCAGTACTTC.

V is TRBV30 and J is TRBJ1-5; a weak D match, TRBD1 (5 bases). Germline V gene data show CDR1 as GTSNPN and CDR2 as SVGIG (reference sequence). V lost 0 bases and J 2 bases, leaving 14 bases between the germline ends. This CDR3 is 16 amino acids long. This CDR3 reads CAWSVPGLGRNQPQHF. The CDR3, as DNA: TGTGCCTGGAGTGTACCGGGGCTGGGTCGCAATCAGCCCCAGCATTTT.

The CDR3 coding sequence is TGCGCCAGCAGCCAATTGCCCCCCGAGACGTTCCAAGAGACCCAGTACTTC. This encodes CASSQLPPETFQETQYF. This chain joins TRBV4-1 and TRBJ2-5; D is unresolved. Germline V gene lookup returns CDR1 MGHRA and CDR2 YSYEKL. The CDR3 spans 17 residues. V dropped 2 bases and J dropped 1 base, with 17 bases sitting between them.

As DNA, the CDR3 is TGCAGCGTTCCCGGGACTAGCGGGAGATCCTACAATGAGCAGTTCTTC. It is translated as CSVPGTSGRSYNEQFF. This chain links TRBV29-1 with TRBJ2-1, with TRBD2 matching 14 bases. The germline gives CDR1 SQVTM, CDR2 ANQGSEA. The J segment lost 1 base and the V segment lost 5 bases, leaving 4 bases of the junction unmatched. The CDR3 covers 16 residues.

The chain uses TRBV25-1 and TRBJ1-1, with a tentative D call TRBD1 (5 bases). The CDR3 is 13 residues long. V lost 2 bases and J lost 1, with 5 bases in between. CDR1 is MGHDK and CDR2 is SYGVNS in the germline V gene. The CDR3 region has the DNA TGTGCCAGCAGTGAACAGGGGAACACTGAAGCTTTCTTT. This encodes CASSEQGNTEAFF.

The rearrangement joins TRBV6-5 to TRBJ1-1; D is perhaps TRBD1 (5 bases). The germline V gene encodes CDR1 MNHEY and CDR2 SVGAGI. The CDR3 runs to 15 residues. V shed 0 bases and J shed 1 base, with 9 bases lying between them. The CDR3 here is CASSYSIGANTEAFF. As DNA, the CDR3 is TGTGCCAGCAGTTACTCCATAGGGGCGAACACTGAAGCTTTCTTT.

This chain uses TRBV7-2 with TRBJ2-7; D is perhaps TRBD1 (5 bases). Germline assignment: CDR1 SGHTA and CDR2 FQGNSA. V lost 1 base to trimming and J lost 3 bases, with 10 bases between them. The CDR3 has 14 residues. The CDR3, as DNA: TGTGCCAGCAGCTTAGGTCAGGGTTTCTACGAGCAGTACTTC. Protein sequence: CASSLGQGFYEQYF.

The chain is built from TRBV7-9 and TRBJ2-2, with TRBD1 as a possible D gene (5 bases). V was shortened by 2 bases and J by 0 bases, with 10 bases between the two germline ends. The CDR3 sequence is 16 residues long. Germline V gene data show CDR1 as SEHNR and CDR2 as FQNEAQ (reference sequence). The CDR3 is CASSLLRQSNTGELFF. DNA for the CDR3: TGTGCCAGCAGCTTATTGCGACAGTCGAACACCGGGGAGCTGTTTTTT.

The V and J genes are TRBV9 and TRBJ2-7; tentative D call: TRBD2 (6 bases). The ends were cut back, 4 bases at V and 5 bases at J, with 16 bases in the middle. CDR1 and CDR2 (germline): SGDLS, YYNGEE. CDR3 length: 14 amino acids. The CDR3 loop reads CASSPRGEANEQYF. The DNA of the CDR3 is TGTGCCAGCAGCCCCAGAGGGGAGGCGAACGAGCAGTACTTC.

The rearrangement joins TRBV10-1 to TRBJ2-7; tentative D call: TRBD1 (5 bases). This CDR3 is built from 13 residues. V was trimmed by 4 bases and J by 2 bases, leaving 9 bases between them. Germline-derived CDR1 and CDR2 are WNHNN and SYGVQD (reference sequence). CDR3: CASSAHRTYEQYF. The CDR3 bases are TGCGCCAGCAGTGCTCACAGGACCTACGAGCAGTACTTC.

This clone came up a few times. This chain uses TRBV5-8 with TRBJ1-5; unclear D gene. The CDR3 covers 16 residues. Looked up from germline, CDR1 is SGHTS and CDR2 is YDEGEE. The V end was cut by 4 bases, the J end by 2 bases, with 16 bases between. CDR3 region: CASSQFAQAGNQPQHF. DNA for the CDR3: TGTGCCAGCAGCCAGTTCGCCCAAGCGGGCAATCAGCCCCAGCATTTT.

V usage is TRBV27 and J usage is TRBJ1-4; the D is unclear. The CDR3 loop spans 15 amino acids. Trimming took 2 bases from V and 7 from J, leaving 14 bases between them. CDR1 MNHEY and CDR2 SMNVEV come from the germline V gene (reference sequence). CDR3 residues: CASSLDPPGSEKLFF. CDR3 bases: TGTGCCAGCAGTTTAGACCCCCCGGGGAGTGAAAAACTGTTTTTT. Looking up the rest from reference TRBV27 and TRBJ1-4 gives the full variable domain: EAQVTQNPRYLITVTGKKLTVTCSQNMNHEYMSWYRQDPGLGLRQIYYSMNVEVTDKGDVPEGYKVSRKEKRNFPLILESPSPNQTSLYFCASSLDPPGSEKLFFGSGTQLSVL.

The chain joins TRBV7-9 to TRBJ2-1; the D gene is possibly TRBD2 (5 bases). The CDR3 extends over 15 amino acids. CDR1 and CDR2 (germline): SEHNR, FQNEAQ (reference sequence). V lost 1 base and J lost 9, with 16 bases in between. Here the CDR3 DNA reads TGTGCCAGCAGCTTAGAGGAAGCTAGCCGGGGTGAGCAGTTCTTC. This sequence encodes CASSLEEASRGEQFF.

V and J are TRBV9 and TRBJ2-3, with a possible D match to TRBD2 (5 bases). This CDR3 contains 14 residues. Trimming pared 0 bases from V and 3 bases from J, leaving 8 bases between. Germline CDR1 reads SGDLS; CDR2 reads YYNGEE. CDR3 protein: CASSVGRGTDTQYF. DNA of the CDR3: TGTGCCAGCAGCGTAGGTCGGGGTACAGATACGCAGTATTTT.

The chain is built from TRBV10-3 and TRBJ2-7, with 9 bases matching TRBD1. CDR1 ENHRY and CDR2 SYGVKD come from the germline V gene. This CDR3 is built from 15 residues. V lost 0 bases and J lost 2; bases outside the gene matches: 2. The CDR3 DNA follows: TGTGCCATCAGTGAGTCGGGGACAGGGACCTACGAGCAGTACTTC. It is translated as CAISESGTGTYEQYF.

The J gene is TRBJ2-7, the V gene TRBV15; 8 bases fit TRBD1. Germline loops: CDR1 LNHNV, CDR2 YYDKDF (reference sequence). CDR3 length: 15 residues. The trim removed 5 bases at V and 3 bases at J, leaving 9 bases unmatched. CDR3 coding DNA: TGTGCCACCAGCCCTAGCTACGGGACAGGCTACGAGCAGTACTTC. Translation: CATSPSYGTGYEQYF. The full variable domain, its missing parts supplied by reference TRBV15 and TRBJ2-7, is DAMVIQNPRYQVTQFGKPVTLSCSQTLNHNVMYWYQQKSSQAPKLLFHYYDKDFNNEADTPDNFQSRRPNTSFCFLDIRSPGLGDTAMYLCATSPSYGTGYEQYFGPGTRLTVT.

The chain links TRBV4-2 to TRBJ2-5; D is unclear. The V and J ends lost 0 bases and 1 base respectively, with 9 bases between them. The CDR3 sequence is 15 residues long. Per germline, CDR1 LGHNA and CDR2 YNFKEQ. The CDR3 coding sequence is TGTGCCAGCAGCCAAGATCGCGGTAGCCAAGAGACCCAGTACTTC. Translated, it gives CASSQDRGSQETQYF.

The chain couples TRBV4-1 to TRBJ1-1; maybe TRBD1 (5 bases). Germline V gives CDR1 MGHRA, CDR2 YSYEKL. Trimming pared 3 bases from V and 11 bases from J, leaving 19 bases between. The CDR3 extends over 14 amino acids. DNA for the CDR3: TGCGCCAGCAGCCACGGAGGTCTAACACGGGGGGCTTTCTTT. Translated: CASSHGGLTRGAFF.

The CDR3 sequence: CASSSPEVYGYTF. CDR3 in DNA: TGTGCCAGCAGCTCCCCGGAGGTCTATGGCTACACCTTC. The V call is TRBV7-9, the J call TRBJ1-2; D remains unclear. The CDR3 loop spans 13 amino acids. Germline CDR1 reads SEHNR; CDR2 reads FQNEAQ (reference sequence). V was shortened by 4 bases and J by 4 bases, with 10 bases between the two germline ends.

The chain carries TRBV7-9 and TRBJ2-5; TRBD1 matches 7 bases. The CDR3 has 13 residues. Per the germline V gene, CDR1 is SEHNR and CDR2 is FQNEAQ (reference sequence). The ends lost 5 bases at V and 5 bases at J; junction bases unmatched: 5. The CDR3 region has the DNA TGTGCCAGCAGCGACAGGGTTGGGGAGACCCAGTACTTC. This codes for CASSDRVGETQYF.

The chain combines TRBV5-4 with TRBJ2-1, with 7 nucleotides matching TRBD2. With 1 base clipped from V and 3 bases from J, the junction kept 4 bases outside the gene matches. CDR1 is SGHNT and CDR2 is YYREEE in the germline V gene (reference sequence). There are 15 residues in the CDR3. CDR3 coding DNA: TGTGCCAGCAGCTTGTATGGGACTATCTACAATGAGCAGTTCTTC. It translates to CASSLYGTIYNEQFF.

The chain links TRBV6-4 to TRBJ2-1; D might be TRBD2 (5 bases). The CDR3 is made up of 14 amino acids. Germline-derived CDR1 and CDR2 are MRHNA and SNTAGT. V was clipped by 4 bases and J by 7 bases, with 14 bases between them. CDR3 in amino acids: CASSVEGAVNEQFF. The CDR3 DNA reads as TGTGCCAGCAGTGTCGAGGGCGCGGTTAATGAGCAGTTCTTC.

The chain employs TRBV4-1 and TRBJ1-4; tentatively, D is TRBD1 (6 bases). CDR3 length equals 16 residues. V lost 0 bases to trimming and J lost 3 bases, with 11 bases between them. Germline V gene sequence: CDR1 MGHRA, CDR2 YSYEKL. Here the CDR3 DNA reads TGCGCCAGCAGCCAAGATCCCTACAGGGCTAATGAAAAACTGTTTTTT. As protein: CASSQDPYRANEKLFF.

The rearrangement joins TRBV19 to TRBJ1-5; D unclear. This CDR3 has 14 amino acids. Germline assignment: CDR1 LNHDA and CDR2 SQIVND (reference sequence). The V end lost 1 base, the J end lost 4 bases, and 8 bases lay between the germline ends. Here the CDR3 DNA reads TGTGCCAGTAGTATAGCACTAGTTAATCAGCCCCAGCATTTT. Amino acids: CASSIALVNQPQHF.

The rearrangement joins TRBV28 to TRBJ2-4; D is undetermined. CDR3 length: 13 residues. Germline values: CDR1 MDHEN, CDR2 SYDVKM. Trimming took off 3 bases at V and 8 bases at J, with 11 bases between the two ends. CDR3 region: CASSFGSRDIQYF. In nucleotides, the CDR3 is TGTGCCAGCAGTTTTGGAAGTCGGGACATTCAGTACTTC. The variable domain in full, completed from reference TRBV28 and TRBJ2-4, reads DVKVTQSSRYLVKRTGEKVFLECVQDMDHENMFWYRQDPGLGLRLIYFSYDVKMKEKGDIPEGYSVSREKKERFSLILESASTNQTSMYLCASSFGSRDIQYFGAGTRLSVL.

The V gene is TRBV28, the J gene TRBJ1-2; D remains ambiguous. V lost 6 bases and J 5 bases, leaving 16 bases between the germline ends. Looked up from germline, CDR1 is MDHEN and CDR2 is SYDVKM. CDR3 length: 14 residues. CDR3 DNA: TGTGCCAGCAGCTTTCGGGATACGCATTATGGCTACACCTTC. This codes for CASSFRDTHYGYTF.